The 32 T cell receptor beta chains below all came from one sample that was sequenced in a study of cytomegalovirus exposure and HLA in healthy donors. PCR primers comprised 60 Vbeta and 13 Jbeta primers. Here immunoSEQ multiplex PCR was the method, and the copy in TCRdb shows in-frame clones only, minus some. This table lists about 200,000 clones. The sample comprised PBMCs. The receptor source for this set is a girl aged 2 to 10 in good health and CMV-seropositive.

The chain recombines TRBV2 with TRBJ1-1; 8 bases are shared with TRBD1. The germline CDR1 and CDR2 sequences are SNHLY and FYNNEI. V shed 7 bases and J 5 bases; nucleotides not matched to a gene: 12. The CDR3 covers 15 residues. The CDR3 spells CASNADRGGVTEAFF. The CDR3 nucleotides read TGTGCCAGCAATGCAGACAGGGGCGGCGTGACTGAAGCTTTCTTT.

The genes are TRBV2 and TRBJ1-5, with D perhaps matching TRBD1 (5 bases). The CDR3 spans 13 residues. Trimming removed 7 bases from V and 2 bases from J, with 9 bases in between. Per germline, CDR1 SNHLY and CDR2 FYNNEI. CDR3 bases: TGTGCCAGCACCGGGGGAGGCAATCAGCCCCAGCATTTT. Amino acids: CASTGGGNQPQHF.

V usage is TRBV18 and J usage is TRBJ2-4; 7 bases agree with TRBD2. This CDR3 comprises 16 residues. The trim removed 2 bases at V and 7 bases at J, leaving 11 bases unmatched. CDR1 KGHSH and CDR2 LQKENI come from the germline V gene. The CDR3 bases are TGTGCCAGCTCACCAATCCCCCGGACCGGGGGGAACATTCAGTACTTC. Protein product: CASSPIPRTGGNIQYF.

The J gene is TRBJ2-1, the V gene TRBV7-9, with 8 nucleotides matching TRBD2. Germline V gene sequence: CDR1 SEHNR, CDR2 FQNEAQ (reference sequence). V dropped 2 bases and J dropped 8; count of bases not matched to a gene: 8. There are 15 residues in the CDR3. CDR3 DNA sequence: TGTGCCAGCAGCTTAAGCGGACTAGCAATTTATGAGCAGTTCTTC. Protein sequence: CASSLSGLAIYEQFF.

In DNA form, the CDR3 reads TGCGCCAGCAGCTTGGCCCCAGGATTAAACACTGAAGCTTTCTTT. Translated, it gives CASSLAPGLNTEAFF. This chain connects TRBV5-1 to TRBJ1-1; the D is unclear. V dropped 0 bases and J dropped 2 bases, with 11 bases sitting between them. Germline lookup yields CDR1 SGHRS and CDR2 YFSETQ. The CDR3 contains 15 residues.

On this clone: Other DNA sequences of this sample code for an identical CDR3. V is TRBV19 and J is TRBJ1-1, with 8 bases that match TRBD1. This CDR3 has 13 amino acids. Trimming at V came to 5 bases and at J to 3 bases, leaving 2 bases not matched to a gene. Germline CDR1 and CDR2: LNHDA and SQIVND (reference sequence). The chain's CDR3 is CASSEQGDTEAFF. CDR3 nucleotides: TGTGCCAGTAGTGAACAGGGGGACACTGAAGCTTTCTTT.

V and J are TRBV6-5 and TRBJ1-1, with 7 positions matching TRBD1. J gave up 0 bases and V 6 bases, and 7 bases lay outside the gene matches. In germline, CDR1 is MNHEY, CDR2 SVGAGI. CDR3 length: 15 residues. CDR3 loop: CASSLTDRMNTEAFF. For the CDR3, the DNA is TGTGCCAGCAGCCTAACGGACAGGATGAACACTGAAGCTTTCTTT.

The chain is built from TRBV28 and TRBJ2-7, with D possibly matching TRBD2 (7 bases). V lost 7 bases to trimming and J lost 2 bases, with 18 bases between them. The V gene's germline CDR1 is MDHEN and CDR2 SYDVKM. This CDR3 has 15 amino acids. The CDR3 DNA is TGTGCCAGCACCCTGGGGGCTAGCGGAACCTACGAGCAGTACTTC. Protein sequence: CASTLGASGTYEQYF.

V is TRBV28 and J is TRBJ1-3; no clear D. The CDR3 length is 14 residues. The germline V gene encodes CDR1 MDHEN and CDR2 SYDVKM. Trimming pared 4 bases from V and 4 bases from J, leaving 11 bases between. The CDR3 reads CASSSLEEGNTIYF. CDR3 in DNA: TGTGCCAGCAGTTCGTTGGAGGAGGGAAACACCATATATTTT.

The J gene is TRBJ2-4, the V gene TRBV7-9, with a possible D match to TRBD1 (5 bases). The CDR3 length is 17 residues. Per germline, CDR1 SEHNR and CDR2 FQNEAQ (reference sequence). V was pared by 7 bases and J by 0 bases, with 19 bases between. CDR3 protein: CASTSYVRGLAKNIQYF. The CDR3 DNA follows: TGTGCCAGCACCTCCTATGTTAGGGGCCTAGCCAAAAACATTCAGTACTTC.

The chain couples TRBV6-5 to TRBJ2-7; D ambiguous. Trimming removed 0 bases at V and 5 bases at J, with 2 bases between. The CDR3 loop spans 11 amino acids. Germline CDR1 and CDR2: MNHEY and SVGAGI. The CDR3 DNA follows: TGTGCCAGCAGTTACTCTAACGAGCAGTACTTC. It specifies CASSYSNEQYF.

This chain links TRBV19 with TRBJ2-3; TRBD2 matches at 7 bases. The V segment lost 2 bases and the J segment 2 bases; nucleotides outside the gene matches: 1. CDR1 and CDR2 (germline): LNHDA, SQIVND (reference sequence). CDR3 length: 14 residues. CDR3 nucleotide sequence: TGTGCCAGTAGTATACTAGCGGACACAGATACGCAGTATTTT. Encoded protein: CASSILADTDTQYF.

The chain employs TRBV5-4 and TRBJ2-1; 9 bases are a match to TRBD2. This CDR3 contains 16 residues. CDR1 is SGHNT, CDR2 YYREEE, per germline (reference sequence). Unmatched junction bases numbered 9, after V lost 5 bases and J lost 3 bases. The CDR3 loop is CASSVTPSGIYNEQFF. Here the CDR3 DNA reads TGTGCCAGCAGTGTTACTCCTAGCGGGATCTACAATGAGCAGTTCTTC.

The J gene is TRBJ2-1, the V gene TRBV18, with D hard to call. Germline V gene data show CDR1 as KGHSH and CDR2 as LQKENI. This CDR3 spans 16 amino acids. Deletions cut 4 bases from V and 5 bases from J, with 18 bases between. The CDR3 DNA follows: TGTGCCAGCTCACTAATGAGCATATCCAATAACAATGAGCAGTTCTTC. As protein: CASSLMSISNNNEQFF.

Of note for this clone: The junction does not match germline at one end; this may be a read error. The chain couples TRBV2 to TRBJ2-7; TRBD1 agrees at 12 bases. Germline V lookup: CDR1 SNHLY, CDR2 FYNNEI. The CDR3 loop spans 12 amino acids. For the CDR3, the DNA is TGTGCCAGCAGCTACGGGACAGGGGGCGGGGACTTC. Its translation is CASSYGTGGGDF. The variable domain in full, with the rest retrieved from reference TRBV2 and TRBJ2-7, is EPEVTQTPSHQVTQMGQEVILRCVPISNHLYFYWYRQILGQKVEFLVSFYNNEISEKSEIFDDQFSVERPDGSNFTLKIRSTKLEDSAMYFCASSYGTGGGDFGPGTRLTVT.

V usage is TRBV27 and J usage is TRBJ2-7; possible D gene TRBD1, 6 bases. The V gene lost 3 bases and the J gene lost 4 bases, with 19 bases spanning the gap. Germline V gene data show CDR1 as MNHEY and CDR2 as SMNVEV (reference sequence). This CDR3 has 16 amino acids. The CDR3 region has the DNA TGTGCCAGCAGTTTGGGGGCTCGGCTAGACTATTACGAGCAGTACTTC. It encodes CASSLGARLDYYEQYF.

The gene calls are TRBV10-3 and TRBJ2-7, with 7 bases that match TRBD1. CDR1 and CDR2 (germline): ENHRY, SYGVKD. CDR3 length: 12 amino acids. V trimming: 4 bases; J trimming: 3 bases; junction bases outside the gene matches: 0. The CDR3 reads CAISGQGYEQYF. For the CDR3, the DNA is TGTGCCATCAGTGGACAGGGCTACGAGCAGTACTTC.

The rearrangement uses TRBV11-2 and TRBJ2-3; D might be TRBD2 (5 bases). Germline loops: CDR1 SGHAT, CDR2 FQNNGV. V lost 3 bases and J 6 bases, leaving 16 bases between the germline ends. The CDR3 length is 15 residues. The CDR3 region has the DNA TGTGCCAGCAGCTTTCGGGGTCGTCCTGAGGATACGCAGTATTTT. This codes for CASSFRGRPEDTQYF.

The chain is built from TRBV12-5 and TRBJ2-1; 8 nucleotides line up with TRBD2. V gave up 7 bases and J gave up 10 bases; unmatched junction bases: 12. The CDR3 covers 14 residues. CDR1 and CDR2 from the germline V gene are LGHNT and FRNRAP. The chain's CDR3 is CASAGTRVAWEQFF. The CDR3 nucleotides read TGTGCTAGTGCCGGGACTAGGGTGGCGTGGGAGCAGTTCTTC.

The chain links TRBV7-9 to TRBJ2-3; a possible D gene is TRBD1 (5 bases). CDR3 length equals 15 residues. Germline V gene data show CDR1 as SEHNR and CDR2 as FQNEAQ (reference sequence). The V end was cut by 11 bases, the J end by 6 bases, with 24 bases between. This CDR3 is CALEEQDQPGDTQYF. Here the CDR3 DNA reads TGTGCCTTGGAAGAACAGGACCAACCCGGCGATACGCAGTATTTT. Full variable domain (remainder filled in from reference TRBV7-9 and TRBJ2-3): DTGVSQNPRHKITKRGQNVTFRCDPISEHNRLYWYRQTLGQGPEFLTYFQNEAQLEKSRLLSDRFSAERPKGSFSTLEIQRTEQGDSAMYLCALEEQDQPGDTQYFGPGTRLTVL.

The chain couples TRBV2 to TRBJ1-1, with 8 bases lining up with TRBD1. Looked up from germline, CDR1 is SNHLY and CDR2 is FYNNEI. Trimming cost V 8 bases and J 9 bases; bases outside gene matches: 2. The CDR3 extends over 10 amino acids. CDR3 coding DNA: TGTGCCAGCTGGGACAGGAAAGCTTTCTTT. This translates into CASWDRKAFF.

For the CDR3, the DNA is TGTGCCAGCAGTTTCCAGGGGAAAACCTACGAGCAGTACTTC. It is translated as CASSFQGKTYEQYF. The chain is built from TRBV27 and TRBJ2-7; weak D call: TRBD1 (6 bases). This CDR3 has 14 residues. Per germline, CDR1 MNHEY and CDR2 SMNVEV (reference sequence). The V end lost 3 bases, the J end lost 2 bases, and 11 bases lay between the germline ends.

The chain has TRBV19 and TRBJ1-4; tentative D call: TRBD1 (5 bases). There are 14 residues in the CDR3. V lost 4 bases and J 9 bases, leaving 15 bases between the germline ends. CDR1 and CDR2 from the germline V gene are LNHDA and SQIVND (reference sequence). The DNA of the CDR3 is TGTGCCAGTAGTAGGGGCAGGCCGGTAAAAAAACTGTTTTTT. This sequence encodes CASSRGRPVKKLFF.

The rearrangement links TRBV5-1 to TRBJ1-3, with D maybe TRBD1 (6 bases). With 9 bases removed from V and 0 bases from J, the gap between germline ends came to 7 bases. CDR3 length equals 12 residues. Germline V gives CDR1 SGHRS, CDR2 YFSETQ. CDR3 in amino acids: CAKGHSGNTIYF. Written as DNA, the CDR3 is TGCGCCAAGGGACACTCTGGAAACACCATATATTTT.

The rearrangement uses TRBV21-1 and TRBJ1-1. TRBV21-1 is described as a pseudogene. The CDR3 is 13 residues long. The CDR3: CASSIWGGYEAFF. The DNA for the CDR3 is TGTGCCAGCAGCATATGGGGGGGATATGAAGCTTTCTTT.

The chain is built from TRBV18 and TRBJ1-1; D remains unclear. Trimming stripped 5 bases from V and 4 bases from J, with 14 bases between. Germline CDR1 reads KGHSH; CDR2 reads LQKENI. This CDR3 contains 14 residues. This CDR3 reads CASSGVGEGTEAFF. The CDR3 region has the DNA TGTGCCAGCTCAGGGGTCGGGGAGGGCACTGAAGCTTTCTTT. The full variable domain, in which reference TRBV18 and TRBJ1-1 provide the parts outside the CDR3, is NAGVMQNPRHLVRRRGQEARLRCSPMKGHSHVYWYRQLPEEGLKFMVYLQKENIIDESGMPKERFSAEFPKEGPSILRIQQVVRGDSAAYFCASSGVGEGTEAFFGQGTRLTVV.

CDR3 loop: CASSSQRDHSYEQYF. The CDR3 DNA reads TGTGCCAGCAGTTCCCAGCGGGACCACTCCTACGAGCAGTACTTC. J is TRBJ2-5 and V is TRBV27; 7 bases match TRBD2. Gene TRBJ2-7 matches the end of the DNA better, so the J call may be wrong. Germline assignment: CDR1 MNHEY and CDR2 SMNVEV (reference sequence). CDR3 size: 15 residues.

CDR3 sequence reads: CASSGRDGTVSAYGYTF. CDR3 nucleotides: TGTGCCAGCAGTGGACGCGACGGGACAGTTAGTGCTTATGGCTACACCTTC. The rearrangement links TRBV6-1 to TRBJ1-2; TRBD1 matches at 7 bases. The CDR3 runs 17 residues. J was trimmed by 5 bases and V by 4 bases; bases with no gene match: 16. In germline, CDR1 is MNHNS, CDR2 SASEGT.

J is TRBJ1-5 and V is TRBV28; maybe TRBD1 (6 bases). V was trimmed by 1 base and J by 1 base, leaving 14 bases between them. Germline CDR1 MDHEN, CDR2 SYDVKM. The CDR3 covers 17 residues. The CDR3 region is CASSLFGGGRSNQPQHF. The CDR3, as DNA: TGTGCCAGCAGTTTATTCGGGGGGGGCCGGAGCAATCAGCCCCAGCATTTT.

V is TRBV6-1 and J is TRBJ2-5; D might be TRBD2 (5 bases). Deletions cut 2 bases from V and 2 bases from J, with 12 bases between. From germline, CDR1 is MNHNS and CDR2 SASEGT. This CDR3 spans 15 amino acids. The CDR3 DNA follows: TGTGCCAGCAGTGAAACTGCGGGTTTACAAGAGACCCAGTACTTC. It yields the protein CASSETAGLQETQYF.

The V call is TRBV27, the J call TRBJ1-1; 11 bases match TRBD1. Germline-derived CDR1 and CDR2 are MNHEY and SMNVEV (reference sequence). V gave up 8 bases and J gave up 4 bases; unmatched junction bases: 6. The CDR3 runs to 14 residues. DNA of the CDR3: TGTGCCAGCCAAACCGGGACAGGGGGCACTGAAGCTTTCTTT. This sequence encodes CASQTGTGGTEAFF.

The chain is built from TRBV10-3 and TRBJ1-2, with a possible D match to TRBD1 (6 bases). Between the trimmed V and J ends, which lost 10 bases and 7 bases, there was a span of 16 bases. The CDR3 has 12 amino acids. CDR1 is ENHRY and CDR2 is SYGVKD in the germline V gene. CDR3 nucleotides: TGTGCCACAGGGGAACAGAATGGTGGCTACACCTTC. It codes for CATGEQNGGYTF.